The subject of this entry is one TCR beta chain. Its antigen target is currently unknown. Base qualities are not at hand, and no much larger clone is one base apart. The cohort comprised more than 550 healthy bone marrow donors. At the time of sampling, all cohort members were nominally healthy, though unrecorded immune exposures were likely present. The donor tested CMV seropositive and was one of the 289 seropositive cohort members. A peripheral blood sample was collected from each donor, and TCR beta sequencing was performed on peripheral blood mononuclear cells. The Qiagen DNeasy Blood Extraction Kit was used to extract genomic DNA from the blood cell samples. CDR1 and CDR2 are read off the germline V gene (reference sequence) as LNHDA and SQIVND. V is clipped by 5 bases and J by 5 bases, and the sequence between their germline boundaries is 15 bases long. From its cysteine to its phenylalanine, the CDR3 spans 14 amino acids. Only the CDR3 DNA is retained, 42 bases long and in frame from the first base.

The data belong to a study of cytomegalovirus exposure and HLA in healthy donors (dated by TCRdb to about 2017). For the wider study: An earlier analysis of several hundred of the donors reported around 280 Gb of sequence data and 117 million unique TCR beta sequences obtained from 150 million to 200 million T cells. An early release covering 550 to 650 HLA-typed donors comprised approximately 300 gigabases of sequencing data and around 80 million unique TCR sequences. Of the roughly 410 genotyped donors, over 80% were placed in the genetic ancestry cluster associated with self-reported Caucasian donors. The aim of the study was to test whether cataloging public T cell receptors could identify signatures of past pathogen exposure. The study profiled the T cell repertoires of some 610 subjects by immunosequencing and related them to cytomegalovirus serostatus. In addition to the first cohort of roughly 670 subjects, a separate validation cohort of 120 different subjects was used. The study combined high-throughput TCR immunosequencing, statistical association of individual TCRs with disease status, and machine learning to predict cytomegalovirus infection status. A later analysis re-analyzed previously published TCR beta repertoires from several hundred donors and added high-resolution HLA genotyping to study TCR occurrence patterns. Rather than using new phenotypic data, the later analysis identified candidate immune exposures from TCR beta sequences and from how often those sequences occurred across donors. To decide whether each TCR beta V gene segment behaved as functional or pseudogenic, an earlier analysis of 587 of the donors relied on high-throughput TCR beta sequencing. Donor age, sex, ethnicity and CMV serostatus were compiled alongside the repertoire data. A later genetic analysis used genome-wide SNP genotypes for about three fifths of the 666 donors, treating that subset as a discovery cohort. Every discovery cohort repertoire had been produced on one sequencing platform. HLA typing included class I and class II loci at four-digit resolution. Typing coverage differed by locus: A, B, C, DRB1 and DQB1 were typed in roughly 629-640 donors, DQA1 in 522, DPA1 in 600 to 610, and DPB1 in roughly 470. Roughly 5 DR-DQ haplotypes were handled as single units for association and clustering, since linkage in the cohort was strong. Among about 360 genotyped donors of the cohort, an average of approximately 250,000 unique TCR beta nucleotide sequences were sequenced per donor, around a sixth of them non-productive. Paper-wide results and their limitations: Broadly in line with IMGT annotations, most TCR beta V segments showed up in productive rearrangements about 90% or about 30% of the time in an earlier analysis of around 550 of the donors. CMV serostatus was the only immune exposure information available for the cohort. A later analysis found that TCR association rates varied across HLA loci, with DRB1 alleles showing the most associated TCRs and HLA-C alleles the fewest. A further reported finding was that TCR beta sequences accurately predicted the HLA-A and HLA-B alleles for most subjects in the first cohort. Cytomegalovirus status was reported to be diagnosed by the classifier with high specificity and sensitivity in both the original and validation cohorts. Specific HLA alleles were associated with 18,000 or so TCR beta sequences at a false discovery rate of 0.05 in a later analysis. Most TCR sequences were seen in very few donors, while some public TCRs were found in many individuals. Presence/absence analyses assumed roughly uniform sequencing depth across donors, an assumption that may not hold. Seventeen rarely observed V segments, including chromosome 9 orphons, were excluded from the earlier analysis of almost 600 of the donors because counts were too low. A later analysis reported that several top co-occurrence clusters appeared linked to parvovirus B19, influenza, CMV and Epstein-Barr virus. In vitro tests confirmed that a few of the cytomegalovirus-associated TCR beta chains recognize cytomegalovirus antigens. According to a later genetic analysis, donors in an Asian-associated ancestry cluster had fewer N-insertions in productive TCRs than the roughly 700-donor mean. When HLA alleles, especially DR and DQ, strongly co-occurred, attributing TCR associations to individual alleles was difficult. Because the 87-base-pair reads could not distinguish some IMGT-functional V segments, including TRBV6-2 and TRBV6-3, those segments were excluded. V-gene and J-gene trimming of TCR beta chains was associated with a missense DCLRE1C variant in a later genetic analysis, and the association was replicated in an independent cohort. In a later analysis, most CMV-associated TCR beta chains were found to appear HLA-restricted, with HLA associations seemingly driven largely by CMV exposure. The authors suggested that the approach could potentially be extended to other disease states and immunological phenotypes. A cluster of highly shared sequence variants was judged likely to represent a technical artifact of the sequencing pipeline. In a later analysis, HLA-associated TCR beta chains showed more clonal expansion and lower generation probabilities than non-associated chains that were equally common. The study listed 150 to 200 TCR beta chains as associated with cytomegalovirus. Linkage disequilibrium might explain the correlated functional status among segregating V segments, but an unknown experimental factor could not be excluded. HLA typing was unavailable for some donors at each locus, so association tests used only the typed subset. In this cohort, only TCR beta chains were sequenced, and detectable features were limited by the absence of alpha or paired-chain data.

Receptor amplification or capture employed the immunoSEQ multiplex PCR assay. For the multiplex PCR, a mixture combining 60 forward primers for TCR Vbeta segments and 13 reverse primers for TCR Jbeta segments was used. A multiplex PCR assay on genomic DNA amplified the CDR3 region of rearranged TCR beta genes. The amplified TCR beta libraries were sequenced on the Illumina HiSeq System as 87-base-pair reads. In the original analysis: In a later analysis, tens of millions of unique TCR beta chains were counted across the roughly 700 repertoires, and some 10 million of these chains were shared by at least two donors. A nearest-neighbor algorithm error-corrected the raw reads and collapsed the reads into unique sequences, merging closely related sequences to remove PCR and sequencing errors. CDR3 sequences were aligned to IMGT reference sequences to assign V, D and J gene segments. Each retained sequence needed at least a six-nucleotide match to both a V gene segment and a J gene segment. Rearrangements were called productive when the CDR3 lacked stop codons and stayed in frame with V and J; all others were non-productive. Following IMGT convention, CDR3 was defined as the stretch from the second conserved V-encoded cysteine to the conserved J-encoded phenylalanine. The earlier analysis of 450 to 750 of the donors excluded any sequence lacking an unambiguous match to a single V gene segment. An earlier analysis of almost 600 of the donors classified V segments as functional when productive rearrangements were above 56.7% and as segregating when the standard deviation between donors was above 5%. A statistical classification framework was developed to diagnose cytomegalovirus status using the catalog of TCR beta chain sequences. In a later analysis, V and J genes were assigned by comparing TCR nucleotide sequences against IMGT/GENE-DB human TR gene sequences. In a later analysis, CDR3 sequences and most-parsimonious VDJ recombination scenarios were assigned using the TCRdist pipeline. In a later analysis, every TCR beta chain was defined by the combination of its CDR3 amino acid sequence and its V-gene family, and reads without a unique V-gene family were dropped. In a later analysis, 500 to 650 highly shared, low-generation-probability nucleotide sequences were removed to address suspected cross-contamination and a sequencing artifact. For each public chain, a later analysis derived a clonal expansion index from normalized ranks of inferred template counts within each repertoire. In a later analysis, generation probabilities were computed using a VDJ recombination model fitted to out-of-frame rearrangements, and the results were checked against IGoR. Hypergeometric tests were used in a later analysis to score TCR-TCR, TCR-HLA and TCR-CMV co-occurrence, with a repertoire-size bias correction applied to the TCR pairs. In a later analysis, false discovery rates were estimated by permuting HLA or CMV assignments 20 times. In a later analysis, co-occurring TCRs were grouped using DBSCAN, with TCRdist sequence similarity added in when clustering inside HLA-allele-positive subsets. Repertoires with fewer than 30,000 or more than 120,000 public chains were left out of co-occurrence clustering, as were a handful of repertoires with anomalous nucleotide sharing. As stored in TCRdb, this immuneACCESS dataset retains in-frame rearrangements with V and J assigned. A fraction of the clones does not appear; measured against another copy, unresolved V genes explain less than half of the discrepancy, and the remainder lacks a known reason. V and J calls and clone size are those listed in that table; D and trimming were worked out from the DNA. For this sample there are about 160,000 clones; around 80% appear just once. The top ten clonotypes cover roughly 1.6% of the sample.

The receptor's source is a girl aged 5-17 years in good health and CMV-seropositive. Sequencing was done on a sample of PBMCs. The V and J segments used are TRBV19 and TRBJ1-1; TRBD1 is a possible D gene, resting on 5 matching bases. The CDR3 is CASSRRSEGTEAFF. The nucleotide sequence reads as follows: TGTGCCAGTAGTCGCAGGTCGGAGGGGACTGAAGCTTTCTTT.